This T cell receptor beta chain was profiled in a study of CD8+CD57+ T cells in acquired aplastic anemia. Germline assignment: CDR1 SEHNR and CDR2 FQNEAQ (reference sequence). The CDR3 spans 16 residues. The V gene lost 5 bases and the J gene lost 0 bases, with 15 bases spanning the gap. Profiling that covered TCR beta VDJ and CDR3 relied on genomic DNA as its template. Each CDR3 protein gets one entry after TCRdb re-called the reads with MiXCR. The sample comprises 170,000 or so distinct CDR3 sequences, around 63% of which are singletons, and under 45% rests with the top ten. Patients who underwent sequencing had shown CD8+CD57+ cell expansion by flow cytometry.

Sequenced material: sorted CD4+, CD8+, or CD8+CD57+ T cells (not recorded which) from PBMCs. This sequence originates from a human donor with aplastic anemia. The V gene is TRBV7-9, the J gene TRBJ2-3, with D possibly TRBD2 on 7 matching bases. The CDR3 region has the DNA TGTGCCAGCAGCCATATTGGGGGGGGCAGCACAGATACGCAGTATTTT. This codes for CASSHIGGGSTDTQYF.